These 24 T cell receptor beta chains share one sample of origin, sequenced in a study of T cells in Graves' hyperthyroidism and ophthalmopathy. Regions amplified from RNA transcripts were the TCR beta CDR3 regions. Researchers ran a first-round RT-PCR on the TCR CDR3 using the HTBI primer set. A single record per CDR3 protein comes from TCRdb applying MiXCR to the multiplex PCR reads. Of about 500,000 distinct CDR3 sequences detected, roughly an eighth appear once; the ten largest clones hold around a sixth. Sequencing was done on a sample of blood. The receptors were gathered from a woman in her late teens or twenties with Graves' hyperthyroidism.

This clonotype was observed many times. The chain recombines TRBV11-2 with TRBJ2-5; D ambiguous. CDR1 and CDR2 (germline): SGHAT, FQNNGV. This CDR3 region has 15 residues. The V gene lost 3 bases and the J gene lost 5 bases, with 16 bases spanning the gap. In DNA, the CDR3 is TGTGCCAGCAGCTTTAGTCTGTCTACCCAGGAGACCCAGTACTTC. Protein sequence: CASSFSLSTQETQYF.

Notes on this clonotype: A much larger clone is a single base away; this may be a read error. This chain links TRBV19 with TRBJ2-3; TRBD2 is a possible D gene (6 bases). The CDR3 has 16 residues. Germline V gives CDR1 LNHDA, CDR2 SQIVND (reference sequence). Here the CDR3 reads CASSMSQRALRDAQYF. CDR3 nucleotides: TGTGCCAGTAGTATGAGCCAGCGGGCCCTAAGAGATGCGCAGTATTTT.

This clonotype was recorded many times. This chain uses TRBV6-1 with TRBJ2-1; possible D gene TRBD2, 5 bases. Looked up from germline, CDR1 is MNHNS and CDR2 is SASEGT. The CDR3 is made up of 15 amino acids. V gave up 8 bases and J gave up 12 bases, with 26 bases separating them. In DNA form, the CDR3 reads TGTGCCAGCGGTCCGGCGGACTGGAAAAATGAAGGGCAGTTCTTC. The encoded protein is CASGPADWKNEGQFF.

At least ten counts were recorded for this clonotype. V usage is TRBV11-2 and J usage is TRBJ1-4; the match to TRBD1 covers 9 bases. Germline CDR1 is SGHAT and CDR2 is FQNNGV. This CDR3 is built from 17 residues. Trimming cost V 4 bases and J 3 bases; bases outside gene matches: 9. Here the CDR3 reads CASSSRTGVSSNEKLFF. For the CDR3, the DNA is TGTGCCAGCAGCTCCAGGACAGGGGTTTCGTCTAATGAAAAACTGTTTTTT.

This clonotype was seen a few times. The chain links TRBV3-1 to TRBJ2-6; 7 nucleotides match TRBD1. CDR1 and CDR2 from the germline V gene are LGHDT and YNNKEL (reference sequence). J was trimmed by 0 bases and V by 0 bases; bases with no gene match: 14. The CDR3 extends over 21 amino acids. CDR3 residues: CASSQDLGMLDRISGANVLTF. Written as DNA, the CDR3 is TGTGCCAGCAGCCAAGATCTTGGGATGCTGGACAGGATCTCTGGGGCCAACGTCCTGACTTTC.

This clonotype has only a few counts. The chain uses TRBV20-1 and TRBJ2-7; 10 bases line up with TRBD2. The CDR3 totals 15 residues. The germline V gene has CDR1 DFQATT and CDR2 SNEGSKA (reference sequence). The V gene end was trimmed by 3 bases and the J gene end by 7 bases; junction bases not matched to a gene: 12. The CDR3 reads CSAREGLAGAIEQYF. The CDR3 nucleotides are TGCAGTGCTAGGGAAGGCCTAGCGGGAGCAATAGAGCAGTACTTC.

V usage is TRBV20-1 and J usage is TRBJ2-3; weak D call: TRBD2 (5 bases). The length of the CDR3 is 15 residues. The V and J ends lost 1 base and 3 bases respectively, with 14 bases between them. Germline V lookup: CDR1 DFQATT, CDR2 SNEGSKA (reference sequence). The CDR3 region has the DNA TGCAGTGCTAGAGTCTCTAGCACGAGGACAGATACGCAGTATTTT. Its translation: CSARVSSTRTDTQYF.

This chain uses TRBV5-6 with TRBJ1-1, with a tentative D call TRBD1 (5 bases). The CDR3 length is 13 residues. Germline V gene sequence: CDR1 SGHDT, CDR2 YYEEEE. Trimming took off 2 bases at V and 7 bases at J, with 12 bases between the two ends. CDR3 region: CASSFSSGREAFF. The CDR3 DNA reads as TGTGCCAGCAGCTTCAGCTCGGGGCGTGAAGCTTTCTTT.

In the case of this clonotype: This may stem from a read error, because a much larger clone lies one nucleotide away. The V call is TRBV19, the J call TRBJ1-1; TRBD1 is a possible D gene (5 bases). This CDR3 has 15 residues. V lost 5 bases to trimming and J lost 1 base, with 14 bases between them. Germline-derived CDR1 and CDR2 are LNHDA and SQIVND (reference sequence). CDR3 DNA sequence: TGTGCCAGTAGTGCCCGACGGGGCAGGAACACTGAAGCTTTCTTT. This encodes CASSARRGRNTEAFF.

Ten or more counts support this clonotype. The chain employs TRBV7-2 and TRBJ2-3; the match to TRBD2 covers 13 bases. This CDR3 contains 16 residues. Trimming removed 5 bases from V and 4 bases from J; junction bases left unmatched: 6. Germline V CDR1 and CDR2: SGHTA, FQGNSA. The CDR3 here is CASSPGLAGVADTQYF. In DNA form, the CDR3 reads TGTGCCAGCAGCCCAGGACTAGCGGGAGTAGCAGATACGCAGTATTTT.

The genes are TRBV6-1 and TRBJ2-3; D is undetermined. This CDR3 is 13 amino acids long. The germline CDR1 and CDR2 sequences are MNHNS and SASEGT. The V end was cut by 5 bases, the J end by 4 bases, with 10 bases between. This chain's CDR3 is CASSPTMADTQYF. The CDR3 DNA sequence: TGTGCCAGCAGTCCCACGATGGCAGATACGCAGTATTTT.

This clonotype was picked up many times. The chain links TRBV19 to TRBJ1-5, with D possibly being TRBD1 (5 bases). The length of the CDR3 is 19 residues. Germline V gene data show CDR1 as LNHDA and CDR2 as SQIVND (reference sequence). V lost 3 bases, J lost 7 bases, and 28 bases lay in between. DNA of the CDR3: TGTGCCAGTAGTATTATTAACCGCCAATCAAACAGGATTGACCAGCCCCAGCATTTT. Amino acids: CASSIINRQSNRIDQPQHF.

In its sample, this clonotype was seen many times. This rearrangement joins TRBV20-1 to TRBJ2-1; 8 nucleotides match TRBD2. CDR1 and CDR2 (germline): DFQATT, SNEGSKA (reference sequence). This CDR3 comprises 15 residues. V shed 3 bases, J shed 5 bases, and the junction held 9 bases outside the gene matches. CDR3 in DNA: TGCAGTGCTAGTCCCCTAGCGGGCAGGCACAATGAGCAGTTCTTC. It is translated as CSASPLAGRHNEQFF.

This clonotype was detected ten times or more. V gene TRBV3-1 combines with J gene TRBJ2-7; 13 bases agree with TRBD2. Per germline, CDR1 LGHDT and CDR2 YNNKEL (reference sequence). The CDR3 length is 15 residues. V trimming: 4 bases; J trimming: 3 bases; junction bases outside the gene matches: 3. As DNA, the CDR3 is TGTGCCAGCAGCCGAGGACTAGCGGGGGACTACGAGCAGTACTTC. Translation: CASSRGLAGDYEQYF.

The sample holds a few counts of this clonotype. The chain employs TRBV20-1 and TRBJ2-6; weak D call: TRBD2 (5 bases). The CDR3 is 12 amino acids. Between the trimmed V and J ends, which lost 7 bases and 3 bases, there was a span of 7 bases. Germline V lookup: CDR1 DFQATT, CDR2 SNEGSKA (reference sequence). This CDR3 reads CSVGGGANVLTF. The CDR3 region has the DNA TGCAGTGTCGGAGGTGGGGCCAACGTCCTGACTTTC.

The chain uses TRBV30 and TRBJ1-3; D possibly corresponds to TRBD1 (5 bases). The V end was cut by 2 bases, the J end by 0 bases, with 14 bases between. The CDR3 has 16 residues. Germline assignment: CDR1 GTSNPN and CDR2 SVGIG (reference sequence). CDR3 DNA sequence: TGTGCCTGGAGTCCGGGACTTTTTTACTCTGGAAACACCATATATTTT. The encoded protein is CAWSPGLFYSGNTIYF.

Many counts were recorded for this clonotype. This chain connects TRBV11-2 to TRBJ1-6, with TRBD1 matching over 10 bases. Looked up from germline, CDR1 is SGHAT and CDR2 is FQNNGV. This CDR3 has 15 amino acids. V gave up 5 bases and J gave up 10 bases; unmatched junction bases: 8. The CDR3 DNA reads TGTGCCAGCAGCCCTTTGACAGGGGGCCAATCACCCCTCCACTTT. This gives the protein CASSPLTGGQSPLHF.

In its sample, this clonotype was seen many times. The chain couples TRBV2 to TRBJ2-2; 8 bases line up with TRBD2. Per the germline V gene, CDR1 is SNHLY and CDR2 is FYNNEI. The length of the CDR3 is 14 residues. Unmatched junction bases numbered 7, after V lost 10 bases and J lost 3 bases. In DNA form, the CDR3 reads TGTGCCACCCTCGGGAGGGTTTACACCGGGGAGCTGTTTTTT. It specifies CATLGRVYTGELFF.

At least ten counts were recorded for this clonotype. The chain employs TRBV2 and TRBJ2-5; maybe TRBD2 (6 bases). Germline-derived CDR1 and CDR2 are SNHLY and FYNNEI. Between the trimmed V and J ends, which lost 2 bases and 7 bases, there was a span of 14 bases. This CDR3 is 14 amino acids long. The CDR3 DNA follows: TGTGCCAGCAGTGAATTGGAGGGCCTGGGGACCCAGTACTTC. Its protein product is CASSELEGLGTQYF.

The sample holds a few counts of this clonotype. The CDR3 DNA follows: TGCGCCAGCAGCTTGGAACAGGGGGCTTACACCGGGGAGCTGTTTTTT. Encoded protein: CASSLEQGAYTGELFF. The rearrangement uses TRBV5-1 and TRBJ2-2; 9 bases fit TRBD1. Trimming removed 0 bases from V and 3 bases from J; junction bases left unmatched: 3. This CDR3 comprises 16 residues. CDR1 and CDR2 from the germline V gene are SGHRS and YFSETQ.

This clonotype was picked up many times. At one of its ends the junction is not consistent with the germline gene, which may arise from a read error. The rearrangement uses TRBV12-3 or TRBV12-4 and TRBJ2-1; maybe TRBD1 (6 bases). The CDR3 has 13 amino acids. The DNA of the CDR3 is TGTACCAGCAGTTCGGGACATTACAATGAGCAGTTCTTC. Encoded protein: CTSSSGHYNEQFF.

This clonotype was detected many times. V usage is TRBV19 and J usage is TRBJ1-1; D gene ambiguous. CDR3 size: 14 residues. Deletions cut 3 bases from V and 3 bases from J, with 11 bases between. The germline gives CDR1 LNHDA, CDR2 SQIVND (reference sequence). The CDR3 region is CASSMAGIDTEAFF. CDR3 in DNA: TGTGCCAGTAGTATGGCGGGGATCGACACTGAAGCTTTCTTT.

This clonotype was detected many times. The gene calls are TRBV7-3 and TRBJ2-1, with 15 bases aligning to TRBD2. Germline values: CDR1 SGHTA, CDR2 FQGTGA. The J segment lost 0 bases and the V segment lost 5 bases, leaving 8 bases of the junction unmatched. The CDR3 contains 19 residues. The chain's CDR3 is CASSPAGLAGGPSYNEQFF. The CDR3 DNA is TGTGCCAGCAGCCCTGCCGGACTAGCGGGAGGGCCCTCCTACAATGAGCAGTTCTTC.

Ten or more counts support this clonotype. V and J are TRBV7-9 and TRBJ2-3, with D unresolved. The CDR3 sequence is 13 residues long. Per the germline V gene, CDR1 is SEHNR and CDR2 is FQNEAQ (reference sequence). Trimming took 3 bases from V and 6 from J, leaving 10 bases between them. Here the CDR3 reads CASSFDPVDTQYF. The CDR3 coding sequence is TGTGCCAGCAGCTTTGACCCGGTGGATACGCAGTATTTT.